A single sample is the source of the 9 T cell receptor beta chains below, sequenced in a study of OX40 agonist ivuxolimab in advanced cancers. Some clones are missing from TCRdb's copy, which holds only in-frame ones; the method was immunoSEQ multiplex PCR. Among 40,000 to 55,000 clones, over 75% were seen once, and the ten largest hold roughly 3.4%. The sample was CD4+ or CD8+ T cells sorted from blood, taken in a trial of the OX40 agonist ivuxolimab. These receptors all stem from an adult with an advanced solid tumor such as melanoma, head and neck, liver or kidney cancer.

V and J are TRBV10-1 and TRBJ2-7; the D gene is possibly TRBD1 (5 bases). Trimming pared 5 bases from V and 5 bases from J, leaving 13 bases between. Germline V lookup: CDR1 WNHNN, CDR2 SYGVQD (reference sequence). The CDR3 sequence is 13 residues long. CDR3 DNA: TGCGCCAGCAGTCGTCAGGGTGGGGACGAGCAGTACTTC. Its translation is CASSRQGGDEQYF.

V gene TRBV19 combines with J gene TRBJ1-3; possible D gene TRBD1, 6 bases. Looked up from germline, CDR1 is LNHDA and CDR2 is SQIVND (reference sequence). V lost 7 bases to trimming and J lost 2 bases, with 18 bases between them. This CDR3 region has 16 residues. CDR3 nucleotide sequence: TGTGCCAGTAAGGGGGGAAGTCCTGCGGCTGGAAACACCATATATTTT. As protein: CASKGGSPAAGNTIYF.

The chain joins TRBV9 to TRBJ1-4; 7 bases map to TRBD1. Germline V lookup: CDR1 SGDLS, CDR2 YYNGEE. The CDR3 is 17 residues long. V was clipped by 0 bases and J by 3 bases; unmatched bases: 8. The CDR3 DNA sequence: TGTGCCAGCAGCGTAGGTGGAGGGGGCATAGCTAATGAAAAACTGTTTTTT. It specifies CASSVGGGGIANEKLFF. Complete variable domain (other parts from reference TRBV9 and TRBJ1-4): DSGVTQTPKHLITATGQRVTLRCSPRSGDLSVYWYQQSLDQGLQFLIQYYNGEERAKGNILERFSAQQFPDLHSELNLSSLELGDSALYFCASSVGGGGIANEKLFFGSGTQLSVL.

The V gene is TRBV18, the J gene TRBJ2-5; no definite D call. CDR1 is KGHSH, CDR2 LQKENI, per germline. The CDR3 spans 13 residues. Trimming took 0 bases from V and 4 from J, leaving 6 bases between them. The CDR3 nucleotides are TGTGCCAGCTCACCACCACCAGCAGAGACCCAGTACTTC. Its protein product is CASSPPPAETQYF.

The gene calls are TRBV6-5 and TRBJ1-1; the D gene is possibly TRBD1 (6 bases). V gave up 10 bases and J gave up 4 bases, with 16 bases separating them. This CDR3 is built from 13 residues. Germline CDR1 and CDR2: MNHEY and SVGAGI. The DNA of the CDR3 is TGTGCCACAAAGGGGGGAGCCGGCACTGAAGCTTTCTTT. Amino acids: CATKGGAGTEAFF.

The genes are TRBV7-2 and TRBJ1-1, with D possibly TRBD1 on 5 matching bases. Between the trimmed V and J ends, which lost 2 bases and 10 bases, there was a span of 17 bases. CDR3 size: 14 residues. The germline CDR1 and CDR2 sequences are SGHTA and FQGNSA. The CDR3 bases are TGTGCCAGCAGCTTAACGACAGCCGCTCCCAGAGCTTTCTTT. Translation: CASSLTTAAPRAFF.

The chain combines TRBV9 with TRBJ2-5; 7 nucleotides line up with TRBD2. Per the germline V gene, CDR1 is SGDLS and CDR2 is YYNGEE. The ends lost 3 bases at V and 2 bases at J; junction bases unmatched: 7. This CDR3 comprises 15 residues. CDR3 coding DNA: TGTGCCAGCAGCGGGAACCGGCGGGGGCAAGAGACCCAGTACTTC. It specifies CASSGNRRGQETQYF.

On this clone itself: A junction boundary mismatches the germline segment, possibly from a read error. The rearrangement uses TRBV4-1 and TRBJ2-7, with TRBD1 matching 7 bases. This CDR3 comprises 16 residues. Looked up from germline, CDR1 is MGHRA and CDR2 is YSYEKL. The CDR3 protein is CASSQALTRQGTPPDF. CDR3 nucleotide sequence: TGCGCCAGCAGCCAAGCCCTCACCCGACAGGGAACCCCTCCGGACTTC.

This sequence joins TRBV19 and TRBJ2-7; 8 nucleotides align to TRBD1. V gave up 5 bases and J gave up 2 bases; unmatched junction bases: 11. Germline values: CDR1 LNHDA, CDR2 SQIVND (reference sequence). The CDR3 loop spans 16 amino acids. The chain's CDR3 is CASSPRPGQATYEQYF. The CDR3 DNA sequence: TGTGCCAGTAGTCCCCGACCGGGACAGGCGACCTACGAGCAGTACTTC.